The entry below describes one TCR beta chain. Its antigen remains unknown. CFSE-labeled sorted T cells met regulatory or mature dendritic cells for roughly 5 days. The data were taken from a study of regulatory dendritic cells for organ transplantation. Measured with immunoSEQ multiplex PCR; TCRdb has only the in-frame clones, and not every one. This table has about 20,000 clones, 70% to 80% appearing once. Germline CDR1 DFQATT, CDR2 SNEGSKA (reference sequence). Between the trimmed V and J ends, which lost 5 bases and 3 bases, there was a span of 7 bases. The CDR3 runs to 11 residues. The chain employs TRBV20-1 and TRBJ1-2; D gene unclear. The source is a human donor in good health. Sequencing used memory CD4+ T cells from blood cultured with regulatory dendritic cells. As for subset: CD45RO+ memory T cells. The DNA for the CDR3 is TGCAGTGCTGGAAAATACTATGGCTACACCTTC. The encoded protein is CSAGKYYGYTF.